This T cell receptor (beta chain) was captured in a study of cytomegalovirus exposure and HLA in healthy donors. As regards this clone: Its antigen is not identified.

Germline assignment: CDR1 WSHSY and CDR2 SAAADI. V was pared by 7 bases and J by 2 bases, with 9 bases between. This CDR3 region has 13 residues. The primer mix had 60 Vbeta and 13 Jbeta primers. This table comes from immunoSEQ multiplex PCR, and its TCRdb copy is limited to in-frame clones, with some not included. The sample lists 200,000 or so clones; roughly 80% were seen once. Study results and limitations: It has been reported that TCR beta sequences accurately predicted the HLA-A and HLA-B alleles of most subjects.

This clonotype was sampled from a woman younger than 45 in good health and CMV-seropositive. Sequences were obtained from PBMCs. The chain couples TRBV10-2 to TRBJ2-1; D ambiguous. DNA for the CDR3: TGCGCCAGCAAAATCAGTACCTACAATGAGCAGTTCTTC. As protein: CASKISTYNEQFF.